Shown below are 8 T cell receptor beta chains from a single sample sequenced in a study of spatial heterogeneity in lung cancer. Findings of the study overall: Counts of expanded intratumoral alpha and beta TCRs tracked tumor mutation counts.

Sample time point: sample taken at primary tumor resection. TCRdb recomputed calls from the 5' RACE reads with MiXCR, one row per CDR3 protein. The sample has over 15,000 distinct CDR3 sequences; approximately 5.8% are singletons. What these receptors recognize is not known. Sequenced material: lung tumor tissue, taken at surgery. These receptors were taken from a male donor with early-stage non-small cell lung cancer.

This clonotype was counted many times. This chain links TRBV5-1 with TRBJ2-3, with TRBD1 matching over 8 bases. V was pared by 0 bases and J by 4 bases, with 7 bases of the junction left unmatched. This CDR3 comprises 16 residues. CDR1 SGHRS and CDR2 YFSETQ come from the germline V gene. This CDR3 reads CASSLDGQGQADTQYF. In DNA, the CDR3 is TGCGCCAGCAGCTTGGACGGACAGGGACAGGCAGATACGCAGTATTTT.

This clonotype was picked up many times. V usage is TRBV7-8 and J usage is TRBJ2-1, with no clear D. The length of the CDR3 is 14 residues. V dropped 1 base and J dropped 7 bases, with 11 bases sitting between them. The germline V gene has CDR1 SGHVS and CDR2 FQNEAQ. The CDR3 DNA follows: TGTGCCAGCAGCTTAGAGGCCTTAAGAAATGAGCAGTTCTTC. It encodes CASSLEALRNEQFF. Variable domain in full (rest from reference TRBV7-8 and TRBJ2-1): GAGVSQSPRYKVAKRGQDVALRCDPISGHVSLFWYQQALGQGPEFLTYFQNEAQLDKSGLPSDRFFAERPEGSVSTLKIQRTQQEDSAVYLCASSLEALRNEQFFGPGTRLTVL.

In its sample, this clonotype was seen many times. V usage is TRBV20-1 and J usage is TRBJ2-4; 7 bases match TRBD1. Germline V gives CDR1 DFQATT, CDR2 SNEGSKA (reference sequence). CDR3 size: 15 residues. V lost 4 bases, J lost 2 bases, and 8 bases stayed unmatched. CDR3 sequence (DNA): TGCAGTGCTAAGCCGGGACAGATCACCAAAAACATTCAGTACTTC. It translates to CSAKPGQITKNIQYF.

This clonotype occurred many times. CDR3 coding DNA: TGTGCCAGCAGGCTAGGGACAGGGGACCTGGGGAATCAGCCCCAGCATTTT. Translating gives CASRLGTGDLGNQPQHF. The chain links TRBV6-5 to TRBJ1-5, with 10 bases matching TRBD1. Germline V gene sequence: CDR1 MNHEY, CDR2 SVGAGI. The CDR3 consists of 17 residues. Trimming removed 6 bases from V and 4 bases from J; junction bases left unmatched: 12.

This clonotype was seen ten or more times. The J gene is TRBJ2-2, the V gene TRBV27; D ambiguous. Germline V gene sequence: CDR1 MNHEY, CDR2 SMNVEV (reference sequence). The V and J ends lost 1 base and 6 bases respectively, with 12 bases between them. The CDR3 length is 15 residues. The CDR3 coding sequence is TGTGCCAGCAGTTTATGGGCGGTTGGTGCCGGGGAGCTGTTTTTT. It is translated as CASSLWAVGAGELFF.

This chain uses TRBV20-1 with TRBJ2-7, with 7 bases fitting TRBD2. This CDR3 has 14 amino acids. The V and J ends lost 3 bases and 2 bases, in that order; junction bases with no gene match: 7. Germline V gives CDR1 DFQATT, CDR2 SNEGSKA (reference sequence). CDR3 region: CSARDMGGAYEQYF. The CDR3 DNA reads as TGCAGTGCTAGGGACATGGGGGGGGCCTACGAGCAGTACTTC.

J is TRBJ2-3 and V is TRBV20-1; 10 positions agree with TRBD2. The germline CDR1 and CDR2 sequences are DFQATT and SNEGSKA (reference sequence). CDR3 length equals 16 residues. The junction had 6 bases not matched to a gene; V was cut back by 0 bases and J by 3 bases. The CDR3 reads CSARDLASGRTDTQYF. CDR3 DNA: TGCAGTGCTAGAGATCTGGCTAGCGGGAGAACAGATACGCAGTATTTT.

This clonotype showed up many times. This chain uses TRBV7-9 with TRBJ2-5, with TRBD2 matching 10 bases. Trimming removed 5 bases from V and 6 bases from J; junction bases left unmatched: 9. The CDR3 is 15 residues long. Looked up from germline, CDR1 is SEHNR and CDR2 is FQNEAQ (reference sequence). CDR3 coding DNA: TGTGCCAGCAGCCTCAGCGGGGGGGCCTTGAAGACCCAGTACTTC. Translation gives CASSLSGGALKTQYF.